These T cell receptor beta chains were read from a single sample in a study of T-cell memory formation after mild COVID-19. TCRdb reprocessed the 5' RACE reads via MiXCR and lists one record per CDR3 protein. Found here are a few hundred thousand distinct CDR3 sequences, 20% to 25% of them singletons; the top ten hold approximately 12%. Sample: PBMCs or a T cell subset sorted from them (not recorded which). All receptors come from an adult woman who had mild COVID-19 (a few samples of this study predate the infection). Cell type and time point are not known. Each CDR3 is given with its conserved first and last residue. A D gene is named only where the DNA matches it firmly. Size values are once, few and many counts, or a class for expanded clones, and some rows have none.

>TRBV5-4|TRBJ2-7|.|few
TGTGCGAGCCGAGAGGGGGTCACACCCTACGAGCAGTACTTC
CASREGVTPYEQYF
>TRBV9|TRBJ2-2|TRBD2|few
TGTGCCAGCAGCTCTAGCGGGGGGCCGGGGGTGGAGCTGTTTTTT
CASSSSGGPGVELFF
>TRBV25-1|TRBJ2-3|.|.
TGTGCCAGCAGTGAGTATAACACAGATACGCAGTATTTT
CASSEYNTDTQYF
>TRBV7-2|TRBJ2-2|.|few
TGTGCCAGCAGCCTCCCGCCAGGGCTAGCGACCGGGGAGCTGTTTTTT
CASSLPPGLATGELFF
>TRBV5-5|TRBJ2-5|TRBD2|many
TGTGCCAGCACCCCACATGTAGCGGGGGTCCAAGAGACCCAGTACTTC
CASTPHVAGVQETQYF
>TRBV7-2|TRBJ2-3|TRBD2|.
TGTGCCAGCAGCCTACCGGGACTAGCGGCATCGGTTGAGGCAGATACGCAGTATTTT
CASSLPGLAASVEADTQYF
>TRBV29-1|TRBJ2-1|.|.
TGCAGCGTTGACGGCGGGGCGAGCTCCTACAATGAGCAGTTCTTC
CSVDGGASSYNEQFF
>TRBV4-3|TRBJ2-3|.|few
TGCGCCAGCAGCCTCTTGGTGCTAGATACGCAGTATTTT
CASSLLVLDTQYF
>TRBV4-3|TRBJ2-4|TRBD2|.
TGCGCCAGCAGCCAAGAGGCGGGGGGTGCGTGGGACATTCAGTACTTC
CASSQEAGGAWDIQYF
>TRBV2|TRBJ1-2|TRBD1|.
TGTGCCAGCAGGCGGCGGGACAGGGGGAAACTTAACTATGGCTACACCTTC
CASRRRDRGKLNYGYTF
>TRBV12-3/TRBV12-4|TRBJ2-7|TRBD2|.
TGTGCCAGCAGTTTAGAGGATAGCGGGGGGTTCGAGCAGTACTTC
CASSLEDSGGFEQYF
>TRBV7-9|TRBJ1-6|TRBD1|few
TGTGCCAGCAGCAGAGGACAGGGGGGATCACCCCTCCACTTT
CASSRGQGGSPLHF
>TRBV10-3|TRBJ1-2|.|few
TGTGCCATCAGTGAGCCCCAGCACCCGAACTATGGCTACACCTTC
CAISEPQHPNYGYTF
>TRBV7-9|TRBJ1-2|TRBD1|.
TGTGCCAGCAGCTCACAGGGGGCTAACTACTATGGCTACACCTTC
CASSSQGANYYGYTF
>TRBV7-2|TRBJ1-1|TRBD1|few
TGTGCCAGCAGCTTAGTGGGACAGGGGAGCACTGAAGCTTTCTTT
CASSLVGQGSTEAFF
>TRBV4-2|TRBJ2-2|TRBD2|few
TGTGCCAGCAGCCAAGATGTTGCGGGGGGAGCTACCGGGGAGCTGTTTTTT
CASSQDVAGGATGELFF
>TRBV5-1|TRBJ2-7|TRBD2|few
TGCGCCAGCAGCTTTGAGGGGGCCGGGACTAGCGTCTACGAGCAGTACTTC
CASSFEGAGTSVYEQYF
>TRBV12-3/TRBV12-4|TRBJ1-1|.|few
TGTGCCAGCAGTTACCCACCCGCAGGGAACACTGAAGCTTTCTTT
CASSYPPAGNTEAFF
>TRBV6-2/TRBV6-3|TRBJ2-7|TRBD2|.
TGTGCCAGCAAAATTCGGGGGGGCCCGTACGAGCAGTACTTC
CASKIRGGPYEQYF
>TRBV24-1|TRBJ1-2|TRBD1|.
TGTGCCACCAGTGCCGACAGGGACTATGGCTACACCTTC
CATSADRDYGYTF
>TRBV4-2|TRBJ2-2|.|.
TGTGCCAGCAGCCAAGAAGGGGCCCTAGCGACGACCGGGGAGCTGTTTTTT
CASSQEGALATTGELFF
>TRBV20-1|TRBJ2-2|TRBD2|.
TGCAGTGCTAGACTAGCGGGAGATGCCGGGGAGCTGTTTTTT
CSARLAGDAGELFF
>TRBV29-1|TRBJ1-2|.|.
TGCAGCGATTCCGGGGTTCTTAGAGGTGACTATGGCTACACCTTC
CSDSGVLRGDYGYTF
>TRBV6-5|TRBJ1-3|.|few
TGTGCCAGCAGTCGCTTCTCGGCCTCTGGAAACACCATATATTTT
CASSRFSASGNTIYF
>TRBV6-5|TRBJ2-7|.|few
TGTGCCAGCAGTACACCATCGTCCGAGCAGTACTTC
CASSTPSSEQYF
>TRBV6-5|TRBJ1-1|TRBD1|.
TGTGCCAGCAGTTACCTCGACAGGGGGCGAACTGAAGCTTTCTTT
CASSYLDRGRTEAFF
>TRBV3-1|TRBJ2-1|.|few
TGTGCCAGCAGCCCGGGGAATACCTACAATGAGCAGTTCTTC
CASSPGNTYNEQFF
>TRBV5-1|TRBJ2-1|TRBD2|.
TGCGCCAGCAGCTTGGGACTAGCGGGGGCCGACAATGAGCAGTTCTTC
CASSLGLAGADNEQFF
>TRBV5-1|TRBJ2-1|.|many
TGCGCCAGCAGCGTATTAACAGGTTCTTATGAGCAGTTCTTC
CASSVLTGSYEQFF
>TRBV7-8|TRBJ1-1|.|.
TGTGCCAGCAGCTTAGATTACATGAACACTGAAGCTTTCTTT
CASSLDYMNTEAFF
>TRBV29-1|TRBJ1-1|.|.
TGCAGCGTTGAAACGGGGGCATCGAACACTGAAGCTTTCTTT
CSVETGASNTEAFF
>TRBV5-6|TRBJ1-6|TRBD1|.
TGTGCCAGCAGTTCTGCCCCTGGGACAGTTTATAATTCACCCCTCCACTTT
CASSSAPGTVYNSPLHF
>TRBV29-1|TRBJ2-2|.|.
TGCAGCGTTGAATTCCCTGCCGGGGAGCTGTTTTTT
CSVEFPAGELFF
>TRBV7-9|TRBJ1-2|.|few
TGTGCCAGCAGCCAACGCGCAGGGGAGGGCTACACCTTC
CASSQRAGEGYTF
>TRBV7-6|TRBJ2-1|.|few
TGTGCCAGCAGCTTCTCCGGACTAGAGCAGTTCTTC
CASSFSGLEQFF
>TRBV9|TRBJ2-4|TRBD1|.
TGTGCCAGCAGCGTCGGGACAGGGGAGAGGTACATTCAGTACTTC
CASSVGTGERYIQYF
>TRBV24-1|TRBJ2-1|TRBD2|.
TGTGCCACCAGCGGGACTAGCGGGATTAGCTCCTACAATGAGCAGTTCTTC
CATSGTSGISSYNEQFF
>TRBV5-1|TRBJ2-7|.|.
TGCGCCAGCAGCTTGCGTTTAATGTCAGGGGATCGCTCCTACGAGCAGTACTTC
CASSLRLMSGDRSYEQYF
>TRBV20-1|TRBJ1-2|TRBD1|once
TGCAGTGCTAGACCTGGGACAGGGGGACATAACTATGGCTACACCTTC
CSARPGTGGHNYGYTF
>TRBV4-2|TRBJ2-3|TRBD2|few
TGTGCCAGCAGCCAAGAAGGCACTAGCGGGATCGTGGCTAGCACAGATACGCAGTATTTT
CASSQEGTSGIVASTDTQYF
>TRBV7-6|TRBJ2-2|TRBD1|.
TGTGCCAGCAGCAGCCGGGACAGGGGTATCACCGGGGAGCTGTTTTTT
CASSSRDRGITGELFF
>TRBV7-2|TRBJ1-5|TRBD1|few
TGTGCCAGCAGCTTTGAAAGGACAGGGAATCAGCCCCAGCATTTT
CASSFERTGNQPQHF
>TRBV30|TRBJ2-5|TRBD2|few
TGTGCCTGGAGTGAATCCTTGACTCCGGGACTACCGGAAGAGACCCAGTACTTC
CAWSESLTPGLPEETQYF
>TRBV5-1|TRBJ1-1|.|.
TGCGCCAGCAGAGGGACTCCCATGAACACTGAAGCTTTCTTT
CASRGTPMNTEAFF
>TRBV9|TRBJ2-4|TRBD2|few
TGTGCCAGCAGCCCGACTAGCGGGGGGTCCCTCGTAGCCAAAAACATTCAGTACTTC
CASSPTSGGSLVAKNIQYF
>TRBV7-9|TRBJ2-1|TRBD2|.
TGTGCCAGCAGGCTGAAGAGCGGGGGGGCCCTCAATGAGCAGTTCTTC
CASRLKSGGALNEQFF
>TRBV5-1|TRBJ2-5|.|.
TGCGCCAGCAGCGGGGGACTCTTACAAGAGACCCAGTACTTC
CASSGGLLQETQYF